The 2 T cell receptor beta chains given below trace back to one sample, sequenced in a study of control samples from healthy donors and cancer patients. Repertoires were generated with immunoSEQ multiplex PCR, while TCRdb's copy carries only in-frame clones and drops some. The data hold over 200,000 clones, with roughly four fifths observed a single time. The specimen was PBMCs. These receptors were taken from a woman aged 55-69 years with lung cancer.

This CDR3 is CASNMGGPTYEQYF. DNA for the CDR3: TGTGCCAGCAATATGGGGGGGCCCACCTACGAGCAGTACTTC. The chain couples TRBV9 to TRBJ2-7; maybe TRBD2 (7 bases). V lost 6 bases, J lost 2 bases, and 15 bases lay in between. Germline CDR1 reads SGDLS; CDR2 reads YYNGEE. The CDR3 is made up of 14 amino acids.

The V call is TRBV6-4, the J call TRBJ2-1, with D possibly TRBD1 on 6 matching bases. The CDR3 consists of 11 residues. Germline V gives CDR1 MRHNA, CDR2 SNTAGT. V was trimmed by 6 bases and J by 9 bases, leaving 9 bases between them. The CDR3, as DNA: TGTGCCAGCAGACGAGGGGGTGAGCAGTTCTTC. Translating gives CASRRGGEQFF.